The clone carrying this T cell receptor (beta chain) appeared a single time. Its specificity is unknown. The sample originates from a study of vaccination and CD4 T cells after COVID-19. Trimming cost V 3 bases and J 8 bases, with 13 bases left between them. The CDR3 is made up of 12 amino acids. The germline V gene encodes CDR1 SQVTM and CDR2 ANQGSEA. Cultured CD4+ T cell DNA was sequenced using the Oncomine TCR Beta short-read assay. TCRdb reanalysed the PCR reads using MiXCR and keeps one entry per CDR3 protein. The sample carries tens of thousands of distinct CDR3 sequences, around three fifths recorded once. Described treatment: roughly ten-day PBMC culture with coronavirus spike peptide pools or control peptides (ViraFEST assay). Following expansion of antigen-specific T cells with peptide pools, ViraFEST then sequenced TCRs.

This chain joins TRBV29-1 and TRBJ1-2; D unresolved. Input material: CD4+ T cells from blood, cultured in vitro. This receptor was taken from a human donor who had recovered from COVID-19. In DNA, the CDR3 is TGCAGCGTTGATCCCAGTACGGGGGGCTACACCTTC. Its translation: CSVDPSTGGYTF.